This T cell receptor beta chain was observed in a study of cytomegalovirus exposure and HLA in healthy donors. Study-wide results and caveats: Later, an analysis found that TCR clusters from the first cohort tended to co-occur in the 120 validation repertoires.

Remarks on this clone: What it binds is not known.

Donors were drawn from the approximately 130-subject validation cohort, separate from the 666-subject first cohort. Sequencing used immunoSEQ multiplex PCR; TCRdb keeps in-frame clones, though not all of them. The profile shows some 140,000 clones, approximately 85% of them singletons. Germline V lookup: CDR1 SGHVS, CDR2 FNYEAQ. The V gene lost 5 bases and the J gene lost 5 bases, with 22 bases spanning the gap. The CDR3 is made up of 16 amino acids. Material for sequencing was PBMCs. The clonotype was recovered from a woman in her twenties or thirties in good health and CMV-seronegative. V is TRBV7-6 and J is TRBJ2-7; D is possibly TRBD1 (5 bases). The DNA of the CDR3 is TGTGCCAGCAGCAGCCTCGAGTCAGGGCCCCCCGACGAGCAGTACTTC. Translating gives CASSSLESGPPDEQYF.